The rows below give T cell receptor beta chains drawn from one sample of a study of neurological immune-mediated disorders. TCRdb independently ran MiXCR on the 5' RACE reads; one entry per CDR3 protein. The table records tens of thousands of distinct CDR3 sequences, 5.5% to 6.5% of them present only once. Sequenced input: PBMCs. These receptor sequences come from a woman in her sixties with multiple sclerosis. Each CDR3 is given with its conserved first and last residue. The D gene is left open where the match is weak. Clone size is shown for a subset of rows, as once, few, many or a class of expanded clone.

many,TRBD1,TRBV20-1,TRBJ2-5,TGCAGTGCTAGGAAGGGGGCCCCCGGTTTAGAGACCCAGTACTTC,CSARKGAPGLETQYF
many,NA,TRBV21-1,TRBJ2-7,TGTGCCAGCAGCAAAGGCCGACTGCGTACCTACGAGCAGTACTTC,CASSKGRLRTYEQYF
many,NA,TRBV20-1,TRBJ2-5,TGCAGTGCTCTCCGGGGGCGGCAGGAGACCCAGTACTTC,CSALRGRQETQYF
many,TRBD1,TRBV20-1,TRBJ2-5,TGCAGTGCTAGAGACGAGACAGGGGGTGACCAAGAGACCCAGTACTTC,CSARDETGGDQETQYF
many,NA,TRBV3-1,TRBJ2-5,TGTGCCAGCAGCTTCGGGACTTATCAAGAGACCCAGTACTTC,CASSFGTYQETQYF
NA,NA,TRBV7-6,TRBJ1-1,TGTGCCAGCAGCTTCTCTAGCGGAATCACTGAAGCTTTCTTT,CASSFSSGITEAFF
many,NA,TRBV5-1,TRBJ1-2,TGCGCCAGCAGCTTGGGTGGGCAGCCTGGCTACACCTTC,CASSLGGQPGYTF
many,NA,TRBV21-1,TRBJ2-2,TGTGCCAGCAGCAAACCAGGCGCGGCGAACACCGGGGAGCTGTTTTTT,CASSKPGAANTGELFF
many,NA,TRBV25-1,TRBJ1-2,TGTGCCAGCAGTGAAGTTGGGACGGTTGAAGTTTTTTTC,CASSEVGTVEVFF
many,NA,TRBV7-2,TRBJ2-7,TGTGCCAGCAGCTCAACCCCGGGGGGCGCGTACGAGCAGTACTTC,CASSSTPGGAYEQYF
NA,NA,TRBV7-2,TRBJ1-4,TGTGCCCCAACAGCCAGGGGCGCAACTAATGAAAAACTGTTTTTT,CAPTARGATNEKLFF
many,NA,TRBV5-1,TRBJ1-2,TGCGCCAGCAGCTTGACAGGCTATGGCTACACCTTC,CASSLTGYGYTF
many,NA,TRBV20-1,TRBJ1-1,TGCAGTGCTAGAGGGGGCGGGGGACTGAACACTGAAGCTTTCTTT,CSARGGGGLNTEAFF
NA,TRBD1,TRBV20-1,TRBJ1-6,TGCAGTACCCCCGGGACAGGGGTACCCCTCCACTTT,CSTPGTGVPLHF
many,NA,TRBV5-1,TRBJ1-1,TGCGCCAGCAGCTTTACTGGGGACACTGAAGCTTTCTTT,CASSFTGDTEAFF